Shown below are 20 T cell receptor beta chains from a single sample sequenced in a study of glioma-infiltrating T cells after dendritic cell vaccination. Time point reported: after dendritic cell vaccination, including at tumor progression/relapse. Generated by immunoSEQ multiplex PCR, the TCRdb table keeps only in-frame clones and is missing some. The table lists about 24,000 clones, around nine tenths of them singletons. The sample in question was blood, obtained after dendritic cell vaccination. The source of these receptors is a human donor with glioblastoma.

The rearrangement links TRBV6-1 to TRBJ1-1; TRBD1 is a possible D gene (5 bases). CDR1 MNHNS and CDR2 SASEGT come from the germline V gene. The CDR3 totals 13 residues. Trimming removed 7 bases at V and 3 bases at J, with 12 bases between. Here the CDR3 DNA reads TGTGCCAGCACCCTGACACAGGACACTGAAGCTTTCTTT. Encoded protein: CASTLTQDTEAFF.

The J gene is TRBJ2-7, the V gene TRBV10-3; a possible D gene is TRBD1 (6 bases). The CDR3 runs 13 residues. V was cut by 11 bases and J by 0 bases, with 14 bases left in between. Germline V lookup: CDR1 ENHRY, CDR2 SYGVKD. The CDR3 loop reads CAVLIRGSYEQYF. The CDR3 DNA reads TGTGCCGTACTGATCAGGGGCTCCTACGAGCAGTACTTC.

This chain connects TRBV2 to TRBJ2-5, with 7 bases aligning to TRBD1. J was trimmed by 5 bases and V by 4 bases; bases with no gene match: 1. Germline V CDR1 and CDR2: SNHLY, FYNNEI. The CDR3 has 12 amino acids. The CDR3 DNA is TGTGCCAGCAGTGGACAGGGTGAGACCCAGTACTTC. Translation gives CASSGQGETQYF.

This chain connects TRBV12-5 to TRBJ2-5; 16 positions match TRBD2. This CDR3 is 16 amino acids long. The germline gives CDR1 LGHNT, CDR2 FRNRAP. Trimming cost V 5 bases and J 4 bases; bases outside gene matches: 4. The CDR3 DNA reads as TGTGCTAGTGGTCCCGGGACTAGCGGGGGGGGAGAGACCCAGTACTTC. It specifies CASGPGTSGGGETQYF.

Comments on this clone: This CDR3 is also generated by other DNA sequences in the sample. This chain's CDR3 is CASSLTSGGWNEQFF. The CDR3, as DNA: TGCGCCAGCAGCTTAACTAGCGGAGGGTGGAATGAGCAGTTCTTC. J is TRBJ2-1 and V is TRBV5-1, with 8 bases lining up with TRBD2. With V trimmed by 2 bases and J by 7 bases, 8 bases remained unmatched. Germline V gene data show CDR1 as SGHRS and CDR2 as YFSETQ. The CDR3 spans 15 residues.

This clone was recorded once. The chain carries TRBV25-1 and TRBJ2-5; maybe TRBD2 (6 bases). V was clipped by 3 bases and J by 0 bases, with 14 bases between them. The CDR3 is 16 residues long. Looked up from germline, CDR1 is MGHDK and CDR2 is SYGVNS. The CDR3 loop reads CASSEGRGFYQETQYF. CDR3 nucleotide sequence: TGTGCCAGCAGTGAGGGGCGGGGCTTTTACCAAGAGACCCAGTACTTC. Using reference TRBV25-1 and TRBJ2-5 for the parts outside the CDR3, the full variable domain is EADIYQTPRYLVIGTGKKITLECSQTMGHDKMYWYQQDPGMELHLIHYSYGVNSTEKGDLSSESTVSRIRTEHFPLTLESARPSHTSQYLCASSEGRGFYQETQYFGPGTRLLVL.

The chain is built from TRBV30 and TRBJ1-6; a possible D gene is TRBD1 (5 bases). CDR1 is GTSNPN and CDR2 is SVGIG in the germline V gene (reference sequence). Trimming removed 1 base from V and 7 bases from J, with 8 bases in between. The CDR3 loop spans 13 amino acids. This CDR3 reads CAWSGGRNSPLHF. CDR3 nucleotides: TGTGCCTGGAGTGGGGGGAGGAATTCACCCCTCCACTTT.

Turning to this clone: Sequence at one end of the junction differs from germline and may be a read error. V usage is TRBV7-7 and J usage is TRBJ1-5; perhaps TRBD1 as D (5 bases). Germline CDR1 and CDR2: SSHAT and FNYEAQ (reference sequence). This CDR3 spans 15 amino acids. CDR3 in DNA: TGTGCTAGCAGCGAAAGGGGTTGTCGCAATCAGCCCCAGCATTTT. Its translation is CASSERGCRNQPQHF.

This chain joins TRBV12-5 and TRBJ2-7; D uncertain. The CDR3 is 11 amino acids. Per germline, CDR1 LGHNT and CDR2 FRNRAP. V was cut by 4 bases and J by 7 bases, with 8 bases left in between. The CDR3 spells CASGSPGEQYF. The CDR3 coding sequence is TGTGCTAGTGGTTCACCCGGGGAGCAGTACTTC.

This clone was detected a few times. The chain recombines TRBV27 with TRBJ2-7; D may be TRBD1 (6 bases). The germline V gene has CDR1 MNHEY and CDR2 SMNVEV (reference sequence). The V end was cut by 4 bases, the J end by 0 bases, with 13 bases between. The CDR3 length is 15 residues. CDR3 coding DNA: TGTGCCAGCAGTTCCGGGACACTACTCTCCTACGAGCAGTACTTC. Its protein product is CASSSGTLLSYEQYF.

V is TRBV9 and J is TRBJ1-3; D possibly corresponds to TRBD1 (5 bases). The CDR3 consists of 16 residues. The germline V gene has CDR1 SGDLS and CDR2 YYNGEE. Between the trimmed V and J ends, which lost 4 bases and 2 bases, there was a span of 16 bases. The CDR3 DNA reads as TGTGCCAGCAGCTCAGCTCAGGGCCGCGCTGGAAACACCATATATTTT. Residues: CASSSAQGRAGNTIYF.

The CDR3 bases are TGTGCCAGCAGCCTAGGGACAACCTCCGGGGAGCTGTTTTTT. Its protein is CASSLGTTSGELFF. V and J are TRBV5-8 and TRBJ2-2, with a possible D match to TRBD1 (6 bases). V was shortened by 4 bases and J by 6 bases, with 13 bases between the two germline ends. The CDR3 has 14 amino acids. Germline CDR1 and CDR2: SGHTS and YDEGEE.

The chain combines TRBV4-1 with TRBJ2-7; 9 bases align to TRBD2. The germline gives CDR1 MGHRA, CDR2 YSYEKL. The CDR3 has 15 residues. The J segment lost 3 bases and the V segment lost 2 bases, leaving 5 bases of the junction unmatched. CDR3 coding DNA: TGCGCCAGCAGCCAACTTCTAGCGGGAAACTACGAGCAGTACTTC. Protein: CASSQLLAGNYEQYF.

This chain joins TRBV4-1 and TRBJ2-2; tentative D call: TRBD2 (6 bases). From germline, CDR1 is MGHRA and CDR2 YSYEKL. Trimming removed 1 base from V and 0 bases from J, with 12 bases in between. The CDR3 sequence is 17 residues long. CDR3 DNA sequence: TGCGCCAGCAGCCAAGGAAGGCGGGGACCGAACACCGGGGAGCTGTTTTTT. Translated, it gives CASSQGRRGPNTGELFF.

This clone was seen once. The rearrangement links TRBV9 to TRBJ2-2; the D is unclear. CDR3 length: 16 residues. V lost 0 bases to trimming and J lost 4 bases, with 13 bases between them. Germline V CDR1 and CDR2: SGDLS, YYNGEE. The CDR3 spells CASSVVPVGSTGELFF. The CDR3 bases are TGTGCCAGCAGCGTAGTCCCTGTCGGTAGCACCGGGGAGCTGTTTTTT. The full variable domain, in which reference TRBV9 and TRBJ2-2 provide the parts outside the CDR3, is DSGVTQTPKHLITATGQRVTLRCSPRSGDLSVYWYQQSLDQGLQFLIQYYNGEERAKGNILERFSAQQFPDLHSELNLSSLELGDSALYFCASSVVPVGSTGELFFGEGSRLTVL.

The chain recombines TRBV10-2 with TRBJ2-5; TRBD2 aligns across 7 bases. Germline CDR1 and CDR2: WSHSY and SAAADI. Trimming at V came to 6 bases and at J to 1 base, leaving 8 bases not matched to a gene. The CDR3 has 15 amino acids. CDR3 nucleotide sequence: TGCGCCAGCAGGTCTTACGGGGGGATCCAAGAGACCCAGTACTTC. Residues: CASRSYGGIQETQYF.

V usage is TRBV27 and J usage is TRBJ1-2, with D possibly TRBD1 on 6 matching bases. The germline V gene has CDR1 MNHEY and CDR2 SMNVEV (reference sequence). V shed 3 bases and J shed 7 bases, with 15 bases lying between them. This CDR3 comprises 14 residues. The CDR3 loop is CASSFGGNSVGYTF. DNA for the CDR3: TGTGCCAGCAGTTTTGGGGGCAACTCGGTTGGCTACACCTTC.

The chain is built from TRBV5-1 and TRBJ2-3, with a tentative D call TRBD1 (6 bases). V was cut by 4 bases and J by 4 bases, with 10 bases left in between. CDR1 and CDR2 (germline): SGHRS, YFSETQ. CDR3 size: 13 residues. CDR3 sequence: CASSAAGADTQYF. CDR3 nucleotides: TGCGCCAGCAGCGCAGCAGGGGCAGATACGCAGTATTTT.

The chain couples TRBV5-6 to TRBJ1-1; possibly TRBD1 for D (6 bases). CDR1 and CDR2 from the germline V gene are SGHDT and YYEEEE. CDR3 size: 17 residues. Trimming pared 5 bases from V and 0 bases from J, leaving 20 bases between. DNA of the CDR3: TGTGCCAGCAGAGCGGACAGAAGGGCCGGGGTGAACACTGAAGCTTTCTTT. It codes for CASRADRRAGVNTEAFF.

The rearrangement uses TRBV5-6 and TRBJ2-1; D perhaps matches TRBD2 (5 bases). Trimming shortened V by 4 bases and J by 7 bases, and 15 bases separated the two germline ends. The CDR3 contains 14 residues. Germline CDR1 and CDR2: SGHDT and YYEEEE. The CDR3 nucleotides are TGTGCCAGCAGCCCCTCGAGGGCCACGAATGAGCAGTTCTTC. Protein: CASSPSRATNEQFF.